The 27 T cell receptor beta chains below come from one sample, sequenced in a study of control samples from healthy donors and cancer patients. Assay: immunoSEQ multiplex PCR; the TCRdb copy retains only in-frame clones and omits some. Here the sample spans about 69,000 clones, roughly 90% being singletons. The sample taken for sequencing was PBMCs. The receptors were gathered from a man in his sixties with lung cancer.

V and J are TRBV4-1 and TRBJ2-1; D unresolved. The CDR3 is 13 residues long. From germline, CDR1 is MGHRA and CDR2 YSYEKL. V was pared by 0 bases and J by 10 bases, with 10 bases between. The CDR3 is CASSQDQGGEQFF. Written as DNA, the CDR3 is TGCGCCAGCAGCCAAGATCAAGGTGGCGAGCAGTTCTTC.

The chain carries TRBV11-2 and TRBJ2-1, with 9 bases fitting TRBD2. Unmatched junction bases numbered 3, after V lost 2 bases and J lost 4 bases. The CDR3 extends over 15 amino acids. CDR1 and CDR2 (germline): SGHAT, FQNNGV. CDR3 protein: CASSLNSGGYNEQFF. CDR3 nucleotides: TGTGCCAGCAGCTTAAATAGCGGGGGTTACAATGAGCAGTTCTTC.

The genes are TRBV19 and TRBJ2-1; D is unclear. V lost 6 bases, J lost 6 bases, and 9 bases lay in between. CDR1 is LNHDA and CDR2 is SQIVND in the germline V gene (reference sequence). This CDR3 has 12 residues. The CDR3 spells CASRGQTNEQFF. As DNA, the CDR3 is TGTGCCAGTAGAGGGCAGACCAATGAGCAGTTCTTC.

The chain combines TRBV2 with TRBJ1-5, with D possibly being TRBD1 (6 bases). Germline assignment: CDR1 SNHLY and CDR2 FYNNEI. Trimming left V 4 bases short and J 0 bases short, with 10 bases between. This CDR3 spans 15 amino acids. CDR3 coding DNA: TGTGCCAGCAGTGCGGAGACAGGTAGCAATCAGCCCCAGCATTTT. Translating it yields CASSAETGSNQPQHF.

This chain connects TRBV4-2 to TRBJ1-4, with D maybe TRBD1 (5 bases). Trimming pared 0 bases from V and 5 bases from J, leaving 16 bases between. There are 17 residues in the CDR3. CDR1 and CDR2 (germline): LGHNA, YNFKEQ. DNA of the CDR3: TGTGCCAGCAGCCAAGATCCCCAGGGAGGGGCAAATGAAAAACTGTTTTTT. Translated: CASSQDPQGGANEKLFF.

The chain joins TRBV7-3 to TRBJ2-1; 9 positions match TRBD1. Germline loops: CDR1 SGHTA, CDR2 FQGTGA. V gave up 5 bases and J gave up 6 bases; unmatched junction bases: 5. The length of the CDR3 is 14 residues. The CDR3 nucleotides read TGTGCCAGCAGCCCTTACAGGGGGCTCAATGAGCAGTTCTTC. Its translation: CASSPYRGLNEQFF.

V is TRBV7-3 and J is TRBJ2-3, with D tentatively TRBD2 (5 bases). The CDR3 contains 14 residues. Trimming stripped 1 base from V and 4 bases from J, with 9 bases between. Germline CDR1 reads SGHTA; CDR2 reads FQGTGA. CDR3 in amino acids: CASSLRASSDTQYF. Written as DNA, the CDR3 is TGTGCCAGCAGCTTAAGGGCTAGCTCAGATACGCAGTATTTT.

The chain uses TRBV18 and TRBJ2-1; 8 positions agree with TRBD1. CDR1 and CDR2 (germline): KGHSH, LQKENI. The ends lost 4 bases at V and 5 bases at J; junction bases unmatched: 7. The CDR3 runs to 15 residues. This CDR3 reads CASSHDRGFDNEQFF. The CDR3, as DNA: TGTGCCAGCTCACACGACAGGGGCTTCGACAATGAGCAGTTCTTC.

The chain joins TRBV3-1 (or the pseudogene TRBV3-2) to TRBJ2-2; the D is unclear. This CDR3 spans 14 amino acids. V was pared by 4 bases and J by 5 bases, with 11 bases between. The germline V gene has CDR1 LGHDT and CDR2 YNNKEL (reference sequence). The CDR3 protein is CASSPTLGTGELFF. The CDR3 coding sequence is TGTGCCAGCAGCCCTACTTTGGGGACCGGGGAGCTGTTTTTT.

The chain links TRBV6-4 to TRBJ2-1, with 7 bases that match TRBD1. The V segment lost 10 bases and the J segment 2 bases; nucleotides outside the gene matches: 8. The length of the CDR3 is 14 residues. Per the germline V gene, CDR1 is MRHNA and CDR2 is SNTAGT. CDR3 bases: TGTGCCACCTCATCAGGGGGTCCCTACAATGAGCAGTTCTTC. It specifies CATSSGGPYNEQFF.

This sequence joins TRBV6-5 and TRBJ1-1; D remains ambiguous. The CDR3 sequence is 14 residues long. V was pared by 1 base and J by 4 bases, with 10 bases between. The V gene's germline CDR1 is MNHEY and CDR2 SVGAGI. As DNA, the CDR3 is TGTGCCAGCAGTTACTTTGGGGTGAGCACTGAAGCTTTCTTT. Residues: CASSYFGVSTEAFF.

Written as DNA, the CDR3 is TGTGCCAGCAGTGTAATTGACAGTGCCAACTATGGCTACACCTTC. Protein: CASSVIDSANYGYTF. V usage is TRBV25-1 and J usage is TRBJ1-2; a possible D gene is TRBD1 (5 bases). Germline CDR1 MGHDK, CDR2 SYGVNS. Trimming took off 4 bases at V and 2 bases at J, with 14 bases between the two ends. There are 15 residues in the CDR3.

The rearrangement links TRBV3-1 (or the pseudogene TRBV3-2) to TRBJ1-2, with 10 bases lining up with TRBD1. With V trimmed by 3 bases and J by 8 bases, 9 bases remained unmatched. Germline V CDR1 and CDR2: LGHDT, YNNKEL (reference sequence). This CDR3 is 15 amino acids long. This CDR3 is CASSQWGQGRGGYTF. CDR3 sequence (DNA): TGTGCCAGCAGCCAGTGGGGACAGGGGCGAGGGGGCTACACCTTC.

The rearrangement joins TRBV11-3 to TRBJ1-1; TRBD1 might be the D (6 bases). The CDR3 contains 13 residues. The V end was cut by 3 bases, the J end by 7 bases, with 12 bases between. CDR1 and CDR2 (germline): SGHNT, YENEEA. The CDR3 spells CASSFRTGIEAFF. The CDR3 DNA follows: TGTGCCAGCAGCTTCAGAACAGGGATTGAAGCTTTCTTT.

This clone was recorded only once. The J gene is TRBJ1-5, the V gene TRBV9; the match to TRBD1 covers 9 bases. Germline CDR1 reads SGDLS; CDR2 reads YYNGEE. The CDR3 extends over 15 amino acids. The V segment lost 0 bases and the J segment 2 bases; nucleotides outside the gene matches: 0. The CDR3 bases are TGTGCCAGCAGCGTAGGGACAGGGGGCAATCAGCCCCAGCATTTT. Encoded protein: CASSVGTGGNQPQHF.

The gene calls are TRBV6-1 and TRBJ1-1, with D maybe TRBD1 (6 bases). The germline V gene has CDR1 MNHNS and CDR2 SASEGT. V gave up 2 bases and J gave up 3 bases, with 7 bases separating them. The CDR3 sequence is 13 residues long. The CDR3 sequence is CASSEKGDTEAFF. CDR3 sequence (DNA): TGTGCCAGCAGTGAAAAGGGGGACACTGAAGCTTTCTTT.

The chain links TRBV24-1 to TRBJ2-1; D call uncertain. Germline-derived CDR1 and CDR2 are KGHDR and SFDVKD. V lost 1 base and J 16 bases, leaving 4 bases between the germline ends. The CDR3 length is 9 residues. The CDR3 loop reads CATSDFFFF. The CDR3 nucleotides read TGTGCCACCAGTGATTTTTTTTTCTTC.

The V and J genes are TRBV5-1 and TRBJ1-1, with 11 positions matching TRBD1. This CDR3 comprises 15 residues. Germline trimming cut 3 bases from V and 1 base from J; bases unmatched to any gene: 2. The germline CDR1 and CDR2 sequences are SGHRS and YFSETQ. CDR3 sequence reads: CASSSGQGANTEAFF. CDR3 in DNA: TGCGCCAGCAGCTCAGGACAGGGGGCGAACACTGAAGCTTTCTTT.

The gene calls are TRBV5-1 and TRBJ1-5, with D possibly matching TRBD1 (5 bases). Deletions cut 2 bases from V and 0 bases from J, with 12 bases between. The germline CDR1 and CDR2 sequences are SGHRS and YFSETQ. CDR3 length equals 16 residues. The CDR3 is CASSLTGWGSNQPQHF. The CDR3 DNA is TGCGCCAGCAGCTTAACAGGCTGGGGTAGCAATCAGCCCCAGCATTTT.

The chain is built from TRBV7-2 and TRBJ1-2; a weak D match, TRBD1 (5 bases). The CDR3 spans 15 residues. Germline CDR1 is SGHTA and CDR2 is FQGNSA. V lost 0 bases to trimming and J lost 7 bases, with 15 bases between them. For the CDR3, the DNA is TGTGCCAGCAGCTTAGCGCTTCGGGGGGGAGGTGGCTACACCTTC. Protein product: CASSLALRGGGGYTF. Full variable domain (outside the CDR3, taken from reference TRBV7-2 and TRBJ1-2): GAGVSQSPSNKVTEKGKDVELRCDPISGHTALYWYRQSLGQGLEFLIYFQGNSAPDKSGLPSDRFSAERTGGSVSTLTIQRTQQEDSAVYLCASSLALRGGGGYTFGSGTRLTVV.

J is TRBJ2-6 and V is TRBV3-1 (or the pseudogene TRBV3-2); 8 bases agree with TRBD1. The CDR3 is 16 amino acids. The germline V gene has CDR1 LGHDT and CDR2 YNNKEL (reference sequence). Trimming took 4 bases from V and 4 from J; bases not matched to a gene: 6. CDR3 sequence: CASSPYRGSGANVLTF. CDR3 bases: TGTGCCAGCAGCCCATACAGGGGGAGCGGGGCCAACGTCCTGACTTTC.

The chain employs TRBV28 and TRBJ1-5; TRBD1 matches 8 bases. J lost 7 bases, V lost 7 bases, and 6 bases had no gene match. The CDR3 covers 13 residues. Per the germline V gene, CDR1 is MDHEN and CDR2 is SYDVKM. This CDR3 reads CASIQGARQPQHF. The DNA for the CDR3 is TGTGCCAGCATCCAGGGGGCGAGGCAGCCCCAGCATTTT.

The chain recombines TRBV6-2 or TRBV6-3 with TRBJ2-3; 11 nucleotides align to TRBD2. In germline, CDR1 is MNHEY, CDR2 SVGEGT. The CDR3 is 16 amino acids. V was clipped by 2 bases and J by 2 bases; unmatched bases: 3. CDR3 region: CASSYGTSGFTDTQYF. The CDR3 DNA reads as TGTGCCAGCAGTTACGGGACTAGCGGTTTCACAGATACGCAGTATTTT.

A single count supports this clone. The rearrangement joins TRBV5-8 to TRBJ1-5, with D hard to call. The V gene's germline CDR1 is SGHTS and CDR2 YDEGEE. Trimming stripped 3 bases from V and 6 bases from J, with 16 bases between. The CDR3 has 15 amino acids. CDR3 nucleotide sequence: TGTGCCAGCAGCTCGGGTATGGGGATAACTCAGCCCCAGCATTTT. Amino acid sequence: CASSSGMGITQPQHF. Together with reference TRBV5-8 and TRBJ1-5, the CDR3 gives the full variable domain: EAGVTQSPTHLIKTRGQQATLRCSPISGHTSVYWYQQALGLGLQFLLWYDEGEERNRGNFPPRFSGRQFPNYSSELNVNALELEDSALYLCASSSGMGITQPQHFGDGTRLSIL.

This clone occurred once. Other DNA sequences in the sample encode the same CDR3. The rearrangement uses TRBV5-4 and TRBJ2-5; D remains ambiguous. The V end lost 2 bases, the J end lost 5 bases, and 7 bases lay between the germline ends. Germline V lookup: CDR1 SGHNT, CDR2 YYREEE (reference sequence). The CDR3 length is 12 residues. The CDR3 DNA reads TGTGCCAGCAGCTTAGCTCGTGAGACCCAGTACTTC. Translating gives CASSLARETQYF. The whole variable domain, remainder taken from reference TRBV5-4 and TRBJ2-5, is ETGVTQSPTHLIKTRGQQVTLRCSSQSGHNTVSWYQQALGQGPQFIFQYYREEENGRGNFPPRFSGLQFPNYSSELNVNALELDDSALYLCASSLARETQYFGPGTRLLVL.

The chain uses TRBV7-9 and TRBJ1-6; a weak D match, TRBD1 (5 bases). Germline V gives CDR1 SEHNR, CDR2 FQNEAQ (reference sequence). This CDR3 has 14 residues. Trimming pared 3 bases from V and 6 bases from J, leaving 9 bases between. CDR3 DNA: TGTGCCAGCAGCTTCGGGACCATTAATTCACCCCTCCACTTT. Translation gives CASSFGTINSPLHF.

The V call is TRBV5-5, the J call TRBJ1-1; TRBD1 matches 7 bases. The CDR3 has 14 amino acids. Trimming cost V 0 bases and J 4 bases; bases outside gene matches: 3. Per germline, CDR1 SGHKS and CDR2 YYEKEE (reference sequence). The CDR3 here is CASSLEGGRTEAFF. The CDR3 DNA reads TGTGCCAGCAGCTTGGAAGGGGGCCGCACTGAAGCTTTCTTT.